The next 7 T cell receptor beta chains were all read from a single sample in a study of blood T cell repertoires in COVID-19. Sequenced by immunoSEQ multiplex PCR; TCRdb stores in-frame clones only, minus some. The sample has about 490,000 clones; roughly 88% are singletons. Sequencing input: peripheral blood. The receptors were sampled from a human donor in a cohort sampled during active COVID-19.

This chain joins TRBV3-1 (or the pseudogene TRBV3-2) and TRBJ2-1, with a possible D match to TRBD2 (5 bases). Looked up from germline, CDR1 is LGHDT and CDR2 is YNNKEL (reference sequence). This CDR3 region has 15 residues. V lost 0 bases, J lost 8 bases, and 14 bases lay in between. For the CDR3, the DNA is TGTGCCAGCAGCCAAGAATGTGGGAGTCGACATGAGCAGTTCTTC. Translation: CASSQECGSRHEQFF.

V gene TRBV7-2 combines with J gene TRBJ2-7; 9 nucleotides agree with TRBD1. With V trimmed by 4 bases and J by 5 bases, 9 bases remained unmatched. CDR1 SGHTA and CDR2 FQGNSA come from the germline V gene. CDR3 length: 15 amino acids. DNA of the CDR3: TGTGCCAGCAGCTCCACCGGGACAGGGCACCACGAGCAGTACTTC. Translating gives CASSSTGTGHHEQYF. The whole variable domain, filled in from reference TRBV7-2 and TRBJ2-7, reads GAGVSQSPSNKVTEKGKDVELRCDPISGHTALYWYRQSLGQGLEFLIYFQGNSAPDKSGLPSDRFSAERTGGSVSTLTIQRTQQEDSAVYLCASSSTGTGHHEQYFGPGTRLTVT.

This clone was seen only a few times. The chain uses TRBV28 and TRBJ2-7, with D unclear. Deletions cut 3 bases from V and 0 bases from J, with 6 bases between. The V gene's germline CDR1 is MDHEN and CDR2 SYDVKM. The CDR3 loop spans 13 amino acids. CDR3 nucleotide sequence: TGTGCCAGCAGTTTCCTGTCCTCCTACGAGCAGTACTTC. Translating it yields CASSFLSSYEQYF.

The CDR3 coding sequence is TGTGCCAGCAGTTACTGGGAGGGTGGGACTGAAGCTTTCTTT. This encodes CASSYWEGGTEAFF. The gene calls are TRBV6-2 or TRBV6-3 and TRBJ1-1; D call uncertain. Deletions cut 1 base from V and 5 bases from J, with 11 bases between. CDR1 MNHEY and CDR2 SVGEGT come from the germline V gene. The CDR3 runs 14 residues.

CDR3 protein: CATSRGDSQETQYF. CDR3 DNA: TGTGCCACCAGCAGAGGGGACAGTCAAGAGACCCAGTACTTC. The V call is TRBV15, the J call TRBJ2-5; 7 bases map to TRBD1. J lost 2 bases, V lost 1 base, and 1 base had no gene match. Germline V CDR1 and CDR2: LNHNV, YYDKDF (reference sequence). This CDR3 comprises 14 residues. Full variable domain (rest looked up from reference TRBV15 and TRBJ2-5): DAMVIQNPRYQVTQFGKPVTLSCSQTLNHNVMYWYQQKSSQAPKLLFHYYDKDFNNEADTPDNFQSRRPNTSFCFLDIRSPGLGDTAMYLCATSRGDSQETQYFGPGTRLLVL.

There are a few counts of this clone. J is TRBJ2-7 and V is TRBV28, with 7 bases identical to TRBD1. Germline V gene sequence: CDR1 MDHEN, CDR2 SYDVKM. The CDR3 covers 14 residues. The CDR3 spells CAISRDRVSYEQYF. CDR3 DNA sequence: TGTGCAATTAGTCGGGACAGAGTCTCCTACGAGCAGTACTTC.

The genes are TRBV15 and TRBJ2-5; a weak D match, TRBD1 (5 bases). CDR3 length: 15 amino acids. Germline V gives CDR1 LNHNV, CDR2 YYDKDF (reference sequence). Trimming took 0 bases from V and 5 from J, leaving 13 bases between them. CDR3: CATSREGQDVETQYF. CDR3 nucleotide sequence: TGTGCCACCAGCAGAGAGGGGCAGGACGTGGAGACCCAGTACTTC.